Listed below are T cell receptor beta chains from one sample, sequenced in a study of T cell responses to AZD1222 COVID-19 vaccine. TCRdb keeps only in-frame clones here, not all; method: immunoSEQ multiplex PCR. The sample has fewer than 130,000 clones; around 81% are singletons. Here the sequenced sample was peripheral blood, taken on day 0 of AZD1222 vaccination. The receptors here all came from an adult in good health. CDR3s include the opening cysteine and the closing phenylalanine or tryptophan. The D gene is left open where the match is weak. The size entry is marked missing in some rows and otherwise reads once, few, many or a size class.

V gene,J gene,D gene,clone size,CDR3 DNA,CDR3 protein
TRBV7-2,TRBJ1-6,NA,NA,TGTGCCAGCAGCCCCATGGACCGAAGAAATAATTCACCCCTCCACTTT,CASSPMDRRNNSPLHF
TRBV7-9,TRBJ1-4,NA,NA,TGTGCCAGCAGCGCCCCGCAGGGGAATGAAAAACTGTTTTTT,CASSAPQGNEKLFF
TRBV21-1,TRBJ1-2,NA,NA,TGTGCCAGCATTCCGACAGGGTCCTATGGCTACACCTTC,CASIPTGSYGYTF
TRBV6-5,TRBJ1-1,TRBD1,once,TGTGCCAGCAGGGGACAGGGCATTTTGGGTACTGAAGCTTTCTTT,CASRGQGILGTEAFF
TRBV19,TRBJ2-4,TRBD1,NA,TGTGCCACCTTAGGACAGGGAAACATTCAGTACTTC,CATLGQGNIQYF
TRBV11-2,TRBJ2-2,TRBD2,NA,TGTGCCAGCAGCCCAGGAGGGAGCGGGAGATCCACCGGGGAGCTGTTTTTT,CASSPGGSGRSTGELFF
TRBV9,TRBJ1-2,TRBD1,NA,TGTGCCAGCAGCGTAGGCCCAGGGGGAGCATATGGCTACACCTTC,CASSVGPGGAYGYTF
TRBV2,TRBJ1-6,NA,NA,TGTGCCAGCAGTGACTCCCTGGGGTATAATTCACCCCTCCACTTT,CASSDSLGYNSPLHF
TRBV9,TRBJ1-3,NA,NA,TGTGCCAGCAGCGCCAGCAAGGGGCGACTCTCTGGAAACACCATATATTTT,CASSASKGRLSGNTIYF
TRBV6-6,TRBJ2-3,NA,NA,TGTGCCAGCAGTTACCAAGGAGGTGATACGCAGTATTTT,CASSYQGGDTQYF
TRBV5-5,TRBJ1-4,NA,NA,TGTGCCAGCAGCCAGGGGCTGAATGAAAAACTGTTTTTT,CASSQGLNEKLFF
TRBV7-2,TRBJ2-7,TRBD2,NA,TGTGCCAGCAGCTTAGGAAGCGGGGACTGGCAGTACTTC,CASSLGSGDWQYF
TRBV4-1,TRBJ1-5,NA,NA,TGCGCCAGCAGCCAAGACTACGGCCCTCAGCCCCAGCATTTT,CASSQDYGPQPQHF
TRBV5-4,TRBJ1-1,NA,NA,TGTGCCAGCAGCGAGACACCCAACACTGAAGCTTTCTTT,CASSETPNTEAFF
TRBV19,TRBJ1-6,NA,NA,TGTGCCAGTAGTATCGGACAATCTCCGAGGGCCCTCCACTTT,CASSIGQSPRALHF